The 4 T cell receptor beta chains given below trace back to one sample, sequenced in a study of cytomegalovirus exposure and HLA in healthy donors. PCR employed 60 Vbeta and 13 Jbeta primers. Profiled with immunoSEQ multiplex PCR; TCRdb holds only in-frame clones, not every one. The sample includes 40,000 or so clones. Sequences were obtained from PBMCs. All receptors come from a male donor in good health and CMV-seronegative.

CDR3 residues: CASSLEPAVSSGYTF. In DNA form, the CDR3 reads TGTGCCAGCAGTTTAGAGCCGGCGGTTAGCTCTGGCTACACCTTC. V and J are TRBV27 and TRBJ1-2, with D hard to call. V lost 2 bases and J 7 bases, leaving 17 bases between the germline ends. Germline lookup yields CDR1 MNHEY and CDR2 SMNVEV (reference sequence). The CDR3 consists of 15 residues.

The rearrangement uses TRBV5-1 and TRBJ2-5; D may be TRBD1 (5 bases). The CDR3 is 15 residues long. V shed 4 bases and J shed 5 bases, with 18 bases lying between them. Germline lookup yields CDR1 SGHRS and CDR2 YFSETQ. CDR3 in amino acids: CASSAGAGLMETQYF. CDR3 coding DNA: TGCGCCAGCAGCGCTGGGGCAGGGCTGATGGAGACCCAGTACTTC.

The CDR3 nucleotides are TGTGCCAGCAGGTTACCGGGGGGCACAGATACGCAGTATTTT. This encodes CASRLPGGTDTQYF. The chain employs TRBV13 and TRBJ2-3, with D possibly being TRBD2 (6 bases). The germline CDR1 and CDR2 sequences are PRHDT and FYEKMQ (reference sequence). Deletions cut 6 bases from V and 1 base from J, with 11 bases between. This CDR3 spans 14 amino acids.

The chain uses TRBV5-1 and TRBJ2-3; TRBD2 agrees at 13 bases. CDR1 is SGHRS, CDR2 YFSETQ, per germline. After removal of 0 bases from V and 4 bases from J, the junction contained 5 bases not matched to a gene. The CDR3 contains 17 residues. CDR3 sequence reads: CASSLEGTSGAPDTQYF. The CDR3, as DNA: TGCGCCAGCAGCTTGGAGGGGACTAGCGGGGCCCCAGATACGCAGTATTTT. Together with reference TRBV5-1 and TRBJ2-3, the CDR3 gives the full variable domain: KAGVTQTPRYLIKTRGQQVTLSCSPISGHRSVSWYQQTPGQGLQFLFEYFSETQRNKGNFPGRFSGRQFSNSRSEMNVSTLELGDSALYLCASSLEGTSGAPDTQYFGPGTRLTVL.